The clone carrying this T cell receptor beta chain has just a few counts. Its cognate antigen is unknown. Trimming pared 2 bases from V and 1 base from J, leaving 14 bases between. The CDR3 spans 15 residues. The germline gives CDR1 SQVTM, CDR2 ANQGSEA. This record belongs to a study of response to subunit inactivated influenza vaccine. Findings and caveats of the study: Researchers suggested that each seasonal influenza vaccination recruits few new T cells.

TCRdb re-called the RT-PCR reads with MiXCR, one entry per CDR3 protein. This sample has 650,000 or so distinct CDR3 sequences, with 13% to 15% found just once. The sequence came from a man aged 45 to 65 who received an inactivated influenza vaccine. The chain uses TRBV29-1 and TRBJ2-5; D may match TRBD1 or TRBD2 (5 bases each). The sequences come from PBMCs from blood, collected 14 days before vaccination. CDR3 sequence reads: CSVELGVAVQETQYF. The CDR3 DNA reads as TGCAGCGTTGAATTGGGGGTTGCGGTCCAAGAGACCCAGTACTTC.